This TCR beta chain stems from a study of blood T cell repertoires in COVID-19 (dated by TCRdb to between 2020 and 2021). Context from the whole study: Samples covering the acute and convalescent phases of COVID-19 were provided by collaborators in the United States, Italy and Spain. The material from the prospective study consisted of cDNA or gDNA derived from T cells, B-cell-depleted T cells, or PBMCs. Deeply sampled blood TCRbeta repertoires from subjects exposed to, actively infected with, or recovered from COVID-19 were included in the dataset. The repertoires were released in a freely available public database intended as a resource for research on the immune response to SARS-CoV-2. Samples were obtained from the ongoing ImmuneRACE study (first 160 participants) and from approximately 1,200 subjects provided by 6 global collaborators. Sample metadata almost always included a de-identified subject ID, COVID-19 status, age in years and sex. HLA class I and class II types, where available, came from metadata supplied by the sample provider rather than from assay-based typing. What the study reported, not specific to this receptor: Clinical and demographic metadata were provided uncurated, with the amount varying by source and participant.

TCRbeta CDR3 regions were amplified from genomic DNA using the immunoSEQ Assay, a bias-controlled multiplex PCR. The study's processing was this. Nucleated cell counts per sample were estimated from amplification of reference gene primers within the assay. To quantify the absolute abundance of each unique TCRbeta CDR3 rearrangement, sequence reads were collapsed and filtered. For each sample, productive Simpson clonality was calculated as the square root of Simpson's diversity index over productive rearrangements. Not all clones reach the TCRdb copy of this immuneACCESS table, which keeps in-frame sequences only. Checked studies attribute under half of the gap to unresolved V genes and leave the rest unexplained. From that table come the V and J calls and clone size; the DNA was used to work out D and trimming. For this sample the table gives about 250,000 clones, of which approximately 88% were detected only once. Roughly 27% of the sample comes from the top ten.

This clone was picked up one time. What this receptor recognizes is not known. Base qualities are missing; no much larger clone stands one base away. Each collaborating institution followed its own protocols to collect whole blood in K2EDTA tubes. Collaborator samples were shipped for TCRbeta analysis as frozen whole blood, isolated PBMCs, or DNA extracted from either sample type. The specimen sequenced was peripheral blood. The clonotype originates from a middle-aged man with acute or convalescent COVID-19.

CDR3 reads: CASSPGQHTYSGPLHF. In nucleotides, the sequence is TGCGCCAGCAGCCCGGGACAGCATACCTATTCAGGTCCCCTCCACTTT. This chain joins TRBV5-1 to TRBJ1-6; 7 junctional bases match TRBD1. The germline V gene encodes CDR1 SGHRS and CDR2 YFSETQ. From the cysteine through the phenylalanine, the CDR3 covers 16 amino acids. This entry keeps only the CDR3 DNA: 48 bases, framed from base 1. At the junction V is shortened by 4 bases and J by 13 bases; bases outside the gene matches: 17.